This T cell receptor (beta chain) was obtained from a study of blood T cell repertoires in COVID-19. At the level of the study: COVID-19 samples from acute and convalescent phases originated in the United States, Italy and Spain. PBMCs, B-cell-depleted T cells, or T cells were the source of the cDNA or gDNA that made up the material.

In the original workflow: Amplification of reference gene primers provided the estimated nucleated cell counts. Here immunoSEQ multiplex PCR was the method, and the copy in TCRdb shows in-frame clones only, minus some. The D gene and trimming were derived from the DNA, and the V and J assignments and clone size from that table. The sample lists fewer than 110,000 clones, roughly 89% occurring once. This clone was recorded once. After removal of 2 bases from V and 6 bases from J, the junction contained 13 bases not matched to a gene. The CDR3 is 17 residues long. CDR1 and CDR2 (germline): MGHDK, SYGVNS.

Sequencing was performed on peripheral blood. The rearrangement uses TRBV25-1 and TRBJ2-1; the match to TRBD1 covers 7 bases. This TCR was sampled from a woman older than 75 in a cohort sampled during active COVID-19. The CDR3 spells CASSELTGTEGRNEQFF. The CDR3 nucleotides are TGTGCCAGCAGTGAACTTACCGGGACAGAAGGGCGCAATGAGCAGTTCTTC. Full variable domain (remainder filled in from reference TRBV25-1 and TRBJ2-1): EADIYQTPRYLVIGTGKKITLECSQTMGHDKMYWYQQDPGMELHLIHYSYGVNSTEKGDLSSESTVSRIRTEHFPLTLESARPSHTSQYLCASSELTGTEGRNEQFFGPGTRLTVL.